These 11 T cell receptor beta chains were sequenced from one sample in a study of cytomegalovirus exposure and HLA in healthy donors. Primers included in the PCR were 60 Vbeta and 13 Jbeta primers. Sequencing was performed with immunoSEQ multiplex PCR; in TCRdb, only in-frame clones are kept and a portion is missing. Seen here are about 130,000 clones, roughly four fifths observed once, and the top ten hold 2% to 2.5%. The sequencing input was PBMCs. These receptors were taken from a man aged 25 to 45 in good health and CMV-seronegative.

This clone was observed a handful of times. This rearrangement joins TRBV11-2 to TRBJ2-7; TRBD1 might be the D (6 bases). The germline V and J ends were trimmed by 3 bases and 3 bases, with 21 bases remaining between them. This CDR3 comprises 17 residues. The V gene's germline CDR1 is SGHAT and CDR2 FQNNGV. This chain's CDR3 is CASSFKKLGQGFYEQYF. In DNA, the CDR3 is TGTGCCAGCAGCTTCAAGAAGCTGGGACAAGGGTTCTACGAGCAGTACTTC.

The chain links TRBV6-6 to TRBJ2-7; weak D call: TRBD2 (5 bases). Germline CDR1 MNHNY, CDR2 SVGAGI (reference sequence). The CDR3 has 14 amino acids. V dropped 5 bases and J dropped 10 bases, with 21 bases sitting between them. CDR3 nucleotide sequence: TGTGCCAGCAGTCCCGCACGGGGTTTGGGTGATCAGTACTTC. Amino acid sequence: CASSPARGLGDQYF.

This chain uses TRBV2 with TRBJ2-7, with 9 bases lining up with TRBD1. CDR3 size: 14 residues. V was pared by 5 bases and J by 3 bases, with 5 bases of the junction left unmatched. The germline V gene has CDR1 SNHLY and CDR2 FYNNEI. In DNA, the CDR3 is TGTGCCAGCAGTACCGGGACAGGGTACTACGAGCAGTACTTC. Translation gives CASSTGTGYYEQYF. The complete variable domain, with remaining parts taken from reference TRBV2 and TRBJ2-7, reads EPEVTQTPSHQVTQMGQEVILRCVPISNHLYFYWYRQILGQKVEFLVSFYNNEISEKSEIFDDQFSVERPDGSNFTLKIRSTKLEDSAMYFCASSTGTGYYEQYFGPGTRLTVT.

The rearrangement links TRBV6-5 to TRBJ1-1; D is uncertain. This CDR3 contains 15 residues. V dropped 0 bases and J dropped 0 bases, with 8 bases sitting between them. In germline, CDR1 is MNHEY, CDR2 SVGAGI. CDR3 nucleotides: TGTGCCAGCAGTTACTCGCCGGTTGTGAACACTGAAGCTTTCTTT. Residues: CASSYSPVVNTEAFF.

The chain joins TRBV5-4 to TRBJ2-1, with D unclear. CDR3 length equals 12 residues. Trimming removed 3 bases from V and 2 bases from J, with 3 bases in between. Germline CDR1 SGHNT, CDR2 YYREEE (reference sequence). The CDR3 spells CASSYTYNEQFF. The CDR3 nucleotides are TGTGCCAGCAGCTATACCTACAATGAGCAGTTCTTC. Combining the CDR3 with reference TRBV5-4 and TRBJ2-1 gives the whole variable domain ETGVTQSPTHLIKTRGQQVTLRCSSQSGHNTVSWYQQALGQGPQFIFQYYREEENGRGNFPPRFSGLQFPNYSSELNVNALELDDSALYLCASSYTYNEQFFGPGTRLTVL.

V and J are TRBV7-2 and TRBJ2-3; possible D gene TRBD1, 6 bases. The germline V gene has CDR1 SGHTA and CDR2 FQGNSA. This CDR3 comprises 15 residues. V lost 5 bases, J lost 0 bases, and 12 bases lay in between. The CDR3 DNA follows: TGTGCCAGCAGCGGATGGACAGCTAGCACAGATACGCAGTATTTT. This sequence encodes CASSGWTASTDTQYF.

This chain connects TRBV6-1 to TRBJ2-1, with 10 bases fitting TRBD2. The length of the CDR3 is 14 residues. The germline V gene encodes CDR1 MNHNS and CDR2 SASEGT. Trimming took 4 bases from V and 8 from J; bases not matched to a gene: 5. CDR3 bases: TGTGCCAGCAGTGCGGGACTAGCGAACGATGAGCAGTTCTTC. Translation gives CASSAGLANDEQFF.

The CDR3 spells CASSLGPGGSTNEKLFF. CDR3 nucleotides: TGTGCCAGCAGCTTAGGGCCAGGGGGCTCAACTAATGAAAAACTGTTTTTT. The rearrangement joins TRBV7-9 to TRBJ1-4; 8 nucleotides line up with TRBD1. With 1 base clipped from V and 0 bases from J, the junction kept 4 bases outside the gene matches. The CDR3 extends over 17 amino acids. CDR1 is SEHNR, CDR2 FQNEAQ, per germline (reference sequence).

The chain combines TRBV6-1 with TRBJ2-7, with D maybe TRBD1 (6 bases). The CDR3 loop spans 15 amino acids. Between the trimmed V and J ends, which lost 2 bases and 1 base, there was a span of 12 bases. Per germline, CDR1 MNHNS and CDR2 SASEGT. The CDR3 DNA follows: TGTGCCAGCAGTGAAATCGGCAGGGGATCCTACGAGCAGTACTTC. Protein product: CASSEIGRGSYEQYF.

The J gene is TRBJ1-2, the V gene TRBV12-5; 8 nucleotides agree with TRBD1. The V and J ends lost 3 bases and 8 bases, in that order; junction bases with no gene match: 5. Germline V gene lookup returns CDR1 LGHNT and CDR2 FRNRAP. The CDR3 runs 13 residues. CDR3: CASGFDRGRGYTF. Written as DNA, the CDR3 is TGTGCTAGTGGTTTCGACAGGGGACGAGGCTACACCTTC.

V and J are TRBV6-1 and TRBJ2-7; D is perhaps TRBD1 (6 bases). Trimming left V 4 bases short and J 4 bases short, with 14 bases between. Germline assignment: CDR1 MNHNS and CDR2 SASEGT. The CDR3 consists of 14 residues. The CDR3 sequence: CASSGPGARYEQYF. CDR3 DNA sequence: TGTGCCAGCAGTGGTCCAGGGGCGCGGTACGAGCAGTACTTC.